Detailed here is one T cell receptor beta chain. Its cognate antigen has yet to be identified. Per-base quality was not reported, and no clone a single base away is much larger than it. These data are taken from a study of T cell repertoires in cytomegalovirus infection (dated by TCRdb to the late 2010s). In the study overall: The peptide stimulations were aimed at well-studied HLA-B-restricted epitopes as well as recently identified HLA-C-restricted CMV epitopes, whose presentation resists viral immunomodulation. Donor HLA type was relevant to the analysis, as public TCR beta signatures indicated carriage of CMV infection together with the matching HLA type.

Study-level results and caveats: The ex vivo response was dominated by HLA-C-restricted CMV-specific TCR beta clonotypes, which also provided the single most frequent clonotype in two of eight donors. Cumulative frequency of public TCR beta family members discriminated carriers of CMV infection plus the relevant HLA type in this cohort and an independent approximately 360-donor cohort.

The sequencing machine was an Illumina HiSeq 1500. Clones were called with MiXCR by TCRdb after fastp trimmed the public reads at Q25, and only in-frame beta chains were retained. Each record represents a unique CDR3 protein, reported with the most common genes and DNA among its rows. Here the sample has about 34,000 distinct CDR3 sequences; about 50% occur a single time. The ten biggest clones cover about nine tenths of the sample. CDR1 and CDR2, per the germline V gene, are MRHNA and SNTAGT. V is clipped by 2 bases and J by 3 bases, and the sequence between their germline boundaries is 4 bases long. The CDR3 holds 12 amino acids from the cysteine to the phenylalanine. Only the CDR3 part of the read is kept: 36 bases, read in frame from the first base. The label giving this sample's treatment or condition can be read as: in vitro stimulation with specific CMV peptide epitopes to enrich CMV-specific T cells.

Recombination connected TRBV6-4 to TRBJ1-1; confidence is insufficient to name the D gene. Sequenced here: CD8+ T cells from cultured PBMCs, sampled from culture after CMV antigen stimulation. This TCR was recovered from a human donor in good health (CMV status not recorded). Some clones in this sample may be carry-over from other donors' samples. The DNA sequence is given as TGTGCCAGCAGTGACAGATACACTGAAGCTTTCTTT. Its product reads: CASSDRYTEAFF.